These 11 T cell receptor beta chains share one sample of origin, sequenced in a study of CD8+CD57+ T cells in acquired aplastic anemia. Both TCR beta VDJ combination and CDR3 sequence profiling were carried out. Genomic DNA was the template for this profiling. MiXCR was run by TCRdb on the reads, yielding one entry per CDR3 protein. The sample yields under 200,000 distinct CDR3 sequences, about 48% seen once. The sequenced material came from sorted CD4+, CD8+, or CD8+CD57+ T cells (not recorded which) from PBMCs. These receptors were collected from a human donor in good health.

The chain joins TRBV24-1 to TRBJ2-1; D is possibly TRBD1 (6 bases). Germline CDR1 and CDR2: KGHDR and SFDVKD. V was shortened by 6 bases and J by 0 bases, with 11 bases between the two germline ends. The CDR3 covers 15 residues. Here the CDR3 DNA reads TGTGCCACCAGTAAGACAGGAGACTCCTACAATGAGCAGTTCTTC. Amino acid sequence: CATSKTGDSYNEQFF.

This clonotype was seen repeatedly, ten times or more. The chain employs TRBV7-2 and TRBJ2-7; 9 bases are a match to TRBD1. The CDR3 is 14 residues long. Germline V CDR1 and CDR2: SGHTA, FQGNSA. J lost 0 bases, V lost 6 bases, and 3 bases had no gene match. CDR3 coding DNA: TGTGCCAGCAGGGGACAGGGTGCCTCCTACGAGCAGTACTTC. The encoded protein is CASRGQGASYEQYF. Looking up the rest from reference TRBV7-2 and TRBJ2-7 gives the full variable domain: GAGVSQSPSNKVTEKGKDVELRCDPISGHTALYWYRQSLGQGLEFLIYFQGNSAPDKSGLPSDRFSAERTGGSVSTLTIQRTQQEDSAVYLCASRGQGASYEQYFGPGTRLTVT.

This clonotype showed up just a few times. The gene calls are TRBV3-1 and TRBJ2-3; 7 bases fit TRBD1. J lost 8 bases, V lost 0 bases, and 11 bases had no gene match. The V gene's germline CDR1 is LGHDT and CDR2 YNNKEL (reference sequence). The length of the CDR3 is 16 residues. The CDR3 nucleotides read TGTGCCAGCAGCCAAGAGTCCGGGACAGTACAGGGTACGCAGTATTTT. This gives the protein CASSQESGTVQGTQYF.

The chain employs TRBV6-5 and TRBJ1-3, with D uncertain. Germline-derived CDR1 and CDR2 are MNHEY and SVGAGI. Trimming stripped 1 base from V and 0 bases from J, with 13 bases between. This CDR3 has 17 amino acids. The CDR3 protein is CASSYFTPKSSGNTIYF. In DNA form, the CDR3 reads TGTGCCAGCAGTTACTTCACACCGAAGAGCTCTGGAAACACCATATATTTT.

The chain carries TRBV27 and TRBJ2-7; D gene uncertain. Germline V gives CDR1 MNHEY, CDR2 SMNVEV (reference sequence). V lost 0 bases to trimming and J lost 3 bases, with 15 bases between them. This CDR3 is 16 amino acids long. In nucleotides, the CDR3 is TGTGCCAGCAGTTTATCCCTGACCAGTCTGTTCTACGAGCAGTACTTC. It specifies CASSLSLTSLFYEQYF.

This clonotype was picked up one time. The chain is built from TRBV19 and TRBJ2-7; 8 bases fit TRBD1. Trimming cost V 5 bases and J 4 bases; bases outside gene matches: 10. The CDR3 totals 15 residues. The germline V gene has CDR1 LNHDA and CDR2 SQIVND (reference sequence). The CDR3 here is CASSSPGQALYEQYF. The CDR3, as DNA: TGTGCCAGTAGTTCCCCGGGACAGGCCCTTTACGAGCAGTACTTC.

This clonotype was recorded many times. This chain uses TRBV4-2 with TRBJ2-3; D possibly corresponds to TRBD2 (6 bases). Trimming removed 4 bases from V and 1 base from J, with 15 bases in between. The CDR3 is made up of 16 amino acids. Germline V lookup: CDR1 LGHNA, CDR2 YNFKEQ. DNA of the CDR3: TGTGCCAGCAGCCCACTAGCCCTGTTGGGCACAGATACGCAGTATTTT. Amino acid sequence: CASSPLALLGTDTQYF.

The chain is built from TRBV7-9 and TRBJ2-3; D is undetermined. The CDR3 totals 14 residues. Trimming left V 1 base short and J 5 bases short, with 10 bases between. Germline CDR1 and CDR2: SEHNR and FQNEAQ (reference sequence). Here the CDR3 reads CASSLGRAIDTQYF. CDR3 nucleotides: TGTGCCAGCAGCTTAGGAAGGGCCATAGATACGCAGTATTTT.

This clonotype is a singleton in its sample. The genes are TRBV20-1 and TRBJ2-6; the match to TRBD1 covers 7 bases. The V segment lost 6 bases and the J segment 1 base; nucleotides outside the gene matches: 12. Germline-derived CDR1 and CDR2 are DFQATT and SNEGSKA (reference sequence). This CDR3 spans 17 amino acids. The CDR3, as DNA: TGCAGTGCCGCTACAGGGGCGAGTCTGTCTGGGGCCAACGTCCTGACTTTC. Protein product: CSAATGASLSGANVLTF.

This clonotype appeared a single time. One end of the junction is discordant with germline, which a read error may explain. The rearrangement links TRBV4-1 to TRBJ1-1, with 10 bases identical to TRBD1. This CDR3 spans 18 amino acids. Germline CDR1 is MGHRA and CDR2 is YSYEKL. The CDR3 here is CASSQGLLGRDRGTEASF. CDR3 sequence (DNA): TGCGCCAGCAGCCAAGGACTCCTAGGCCGGGACAGGGGAACTGAAGCTTCCTTT.

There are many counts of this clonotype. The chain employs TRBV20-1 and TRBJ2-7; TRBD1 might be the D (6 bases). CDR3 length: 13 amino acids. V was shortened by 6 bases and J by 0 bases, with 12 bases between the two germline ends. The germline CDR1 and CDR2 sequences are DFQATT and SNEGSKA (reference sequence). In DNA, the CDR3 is TGCAGTGCCGAGAGGGACATCTCCTACGAGCAGTACTTC. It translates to CSAERDISYEQYF.